The 25 T cell receptor beta chains below all came from one sample that was sequenced in a study of blood T cell repertoires in COVID-19. Data came from immunoSEQ multiplex PCR; TCRdb stores just in-frame clones and leaves some out. Of over 7,500 clones in the sample, roughly three quarters are singletons; the top ten hold under 25%. Input material: peripheral blood. The source of these receptors is a man aged 55 to 70 with active COVID-19.

V is TRBV28 and J is TRBJ2-6; no reliable D call. CDR1 and CDR2 from the germline V gene are MDHEN and SYDVKM. The CDR3 contains 16 residues. Between the trimmed V and J ends, which lost 6 bases and 0 bases, there was a span of 12 bases. This CDR3 reads CASSYYIRSGANVLTF. CDR3 bases: TGTGCCAGCAGCTACTATATACGCTCTGGGGCCAACGTCCTGACTTTC.

The chain combines TRBV6-6 with TRBJ2-1, with 8 bases lining up with TRBD1. Germline V gene data show CDR1 as MNHNY and CDR2 as SVGAGI (reference sequence). The V segment lost 11 bases and the J segment 4 bases; nucleotides outside the gene matches: 7. This CDR3 contains 13 residues. CDR3 nucleotides: TGTGCCGGACGACAGGGGCAGTACAATGAGCAGTTCTTC. Protein product: CAGRQGQYNEQFF.

This clone was found once. The chain recombines TRBV24-1 with TRBJ2-1; 9 bases line up with TRBD2. V was pared by 1 base and J by 11 bases, with 11 bases of the junction left unmatched. Germline V gene sequence: CDR1 KGHDR, CDR2 SFDVKD. The CDR3 sequence is 16 residues long. This CDR3 reads CATSDLNSGRETKQFF. Here the CDR3 DNA reads TGTGCCACCAGTGATTTAAATAGCGGGAGAGAAACTAAGCAGTTCTTC.

The chain links TRBV9 to TRBJ2-5; 8 nucleotides line up with TRBD2. V trimming: 1 base; J trimming: 5 bases; junction bases outside the gene matches: 10. Per the germline V gene, CDR1 is SGDLS and CDR2 is YYNGEE. CDR3 size: 16 residues. The CDR3 spells CASSVYGRAKGETQYF. The CDR3 DNA sequence: TGTGCCAGCAGCGTATACGGGAGGGCCAAGGGGGAGACCCAGTACTTC.

This clone was seen a handful of times. V and J are TRBV3-1 (or the pseudogene TRBV3-2) and TRBJ2-3; D is perhaps TRBD1 (6 bases). The CDR3 is 15 residues long. V was cut by 1 base and J by 3 bases, with 11 bases left in between. Germline values: CDR1 LGHDT, CDR2 YNNKEL (reference sequence). This CDR3 is CASSQVGAGTDTQYF. CDR3 nucleotide sequence: TGTGCCAGCAGCCAAGTGGGGGCAGGTACAGATACGCAGTATTTT.

The V gene is TRBV9, the J gene TRBJ2-1; 8 positions agree with TRBD2. The CDR3 is made up of 14 amino acids. CDR1 and CDR2 from the germline V gene are SGDLS and YYNGEE. V lost 2 bases to trimming and J lost 9 bases; unmatched junction nucleotides: 7. CDR3 loop: CASSVSLAETEQFF. DNA of the CDR3: TGTGCCAGCAGCGTTTCACTAGCGGAGACTGAGCAGTTCTTC. The full variable domain, with the rest looked up from reference TRBV9 and TRBJ2-1, is DSGVTQTPKHLITATGQRVTLRCSPRSGDLSVYWYQQSLDQGLQFLIQYYNGEERAKGNILERFSAQQFPDLHSELNLSSLELGDSALYFCASSVSLAETEQFFGPGTRLTVL.

The rearrangement joins TRBV30 to TRBJ1-1; D unclear. The CDR3 covers 13 residues. CDR1 is GTSNPN and CDR2 is SVGIG in the germline V gene (reference sequence). V lost 0 bases and J lost 0, with 5 bases in between. Written as DNA, the CDR3 is TGTGCCTGGAGTGTTCGGGTGAACACTGAAGCTTTCTTT. This translates into CAWSVRVNTEAFF.

CDR3 loop: CASKGKQGLLYNEQFF. The CDR3 bases are TGTGCCAGCAAAGGTAAACAGGGGCTATTGTACAATGAGCAGTTCTTC. The genes are TRBV3-1 (or the pseudogene TRBV3-2) and TRBJ2-1; 7 positions match TRBD1. There are 16 residues in the CDR3. Germline V gives CDR1 LGHDT, CDR2 YNNKEL (reference sequence). Unmatched junction bases numbered 13, after V lost 7 bases and J lost 4 bases.

The V call is TRBV13, the J call TRBJ2-3, with 9 bases identical to TRBD2. Germline CDR1 PRHDT, CDR2 FYEKMQ (reference sequence). V trimming: 2 bases; J trimming: 4 bases; junction bases outside the gene matches: 19. This CDR3 contains 20 residues. The CDR3 DNA is TGTGCCAGCAGCTTATATACAAGGCGGGAGGGACGACGGCAACCAGATACGCAGTATTTT. This codes for CASSLYTRREGRRQPDTQYF.

The chain carries TRBV27 and TRBJ2-7; D is uncertain. The ends were cut back, 7 bases at V and 2 bases at J, with 12 bases in the middle. This CDR3 has 13 residues. CDR1 and CDR2 (germline): MNHEY, SMNVEV (reference sequence). The DNA of the CDR3 is TGTGCCAGCACCCGCGGCAGTGCCTACGAGCAGTACTTC. Protein product: CASTRGSAYEQYF.

V and J are TRBV10-3 and TRBJ1-2; 7 bases align to TRBD1. This CDR3 is 14 amino acids long. V dropped 6 bases and J dropped 6; count of bases not matched to a gene: 10. Looked up from germline, CDR1 is ENHRY and CDR2 is SYGVKD. The CDR3 here is CAISREGTENGYTF. The CDR3 bases are TGTGCCATCAGCAGAGAAGGGACAGAGAATGGCTACACCTTC.

The chain joins TRBV6-1 to TRBJ2-1, with D perhaps TRBD2 (7 bases). The CDR3 sequence is 13 residues long. Per germline, CDR1 MNHNS and CDR2 SASEGT. V lost 3 bases, J lost 8 bases, and 11 bases lay in between. The CDR3 spells CASSEGGRYEQFF. The CDR3 DNA is TGTGCCAGCAGTGAGGGGGGGCGGTATGAGCAGTTCTTC.

The chain uses TRBV7-2 and TRBJ2-7; D is possibly TRBD1 (6 bases). This CDR3 spans 17 amino acids. Per the germline V gene, CDR1 is SGHTA and CDR2 is FQGNSA. The V end lost 5 bases, the J end lost 2 bases, and 22 bases lay between the germline ends. The CDR3 spells CASSTQPGTSLPYEQYF. The CDR3 DNA sequence: TGTGCCAGCAGCACCCAACCCGGGACAAGCCTCCCCTACGAGCAGTACTTC.

The chain recombines TRBV6-2 or TRBV6-3 with TRBJ1-5; TRBD1 matches at 7 bases. Germline V gives CDR1 MNHEY, CDR2 SVGEGT. The CDR3 totals 16 residues. Trimming at V came to 4 bases and at J to 1 base, leaving 7 bases not matched to a gene. Here the CDR3 DNA reads TGTGCCAGCAGTTTGATACAGGGGAACAGCAATCAGCCCCAGCATTTT. This sequence encodes CASSLIQGNSNQPQHF.

This chain links TRBV19 with TRBJ1-1, with 7 bases matching TRBD1. The V gene's germline CDR1 is LNHDA and CDR2 SQIVND (reference sequence). The length of the CDR3 is 14 residues. Unmatched junction bases numbered 4, after V lost 6 bases and J lost 0 bases. The CDR3 coding sequence is TGTGCCAGTAGGACAGGGACGGTGAACACTGAAGCTTTCTTT. Its protein is CASRTGTVNTEAFF.

The J gene is TRBJ1-6, the V gene TRBV13; D unresolved. V lost 7 bases and J lost 0, with 7 bases in between. CDR3 size: 14 residues. Germline V gives CDR1 PRHDT, CDR2 FYEKMQ (reference sequence). The CDR3 DNA sequence: TGTGCCAGCACTACTAGCTCCTATAATTCACCCCTCCACTTT. The encoded protein is CASTTSSYNSPLHF.

This chain joins TRBV4-2 and TRBJ1-6, with D possibly matching TRBD1 (6 bases). Trimming cost V 0 bases and J 7 bases, with 13 bases left between them. From germline, CDR1 is LGHNA and CDR2 YNFKEQ. The CDR3 is 16 amino acids. CDR3 in DNA: TGTGCCAGCAGCCAAGAGTCACGGACAGAAAATTCACCCCTCCACTTT. Protein: CASSQESRTENSPLHF.

In its sample, this clone was seen a few times. This sequence joins TRBV3-1 (or the pseudogene TRBV3-2) and TRBJ1-2; 10 positions agree with TRBD1. This CDR3 region has 15 residues. Germline-derived CDR1 and CDR2 are LGHDT and YNNKEL (reference sequence). Unmatched junction bases numbered 6, after V lost 4 bases and J lost 4 bases. The CDR3 DNA reads as TGTGCCAGCAGCCCCGGGACAGGGGAACTCTATGGCTACACCTTC. Translating gives CASSPGTGELYGYTF.

This rearrangement joins TRBV11-2 to TRBJ2-1, with D possibly TRBD2 on 7 matching bases. The CDR3 spans 16 residues. Looked up from germline, CDR1 is SGHAT and CDR2 is FQNNGV. The V end was cut by 0 bases, the J end by 7 bases, with 16 bases between. CDR3 nucleotides: TGTGCCAGCAGCTTAGACCGGGGGGCGATTGGAAATGAGCAGTTCTTC. It codes for CASSLDRGAIGNEQFF.

The chain links TRBV6-5 to TRBJ1-2; D gene unclear. The V end lost 0 bases, the J end lost 2 bases, and 10 bases lay between the germline ends. The CDR3 length is 15 residues. Germline loops: CDR1 MNHEY, CDR2 SVGAGI. DNA for the CDR3: TGTGCCAGCAGTTACTCGATTGACACGAACTATGGCTACACCTTC. It translates to CASSYSIDTNYGYTF.

A single count supports this clone. The V call is TRBV6-5, the J call TRBJ1-5; D is possibly TRBD1 (6 bases). Germline values: CDR1 MNHEY, CDR2 SVGAGI. V lost 7 bases and J 4 bases, leaving 11 bases between the germline ends. This CDR3 contains 13 residues. This CDR3 reads CASKRDKNQPQHF. CDR3 nucleotides: TGTGCCAGCAAAAGGGACAAAAATCAGCCCCAGCATTTT.

The V gene is TRBV9, the J gene TRBJ2-5; TRBD2 agrees at 10 bases. With V trimmed by 3 bases and J by 5 bases, 4 bases remained unmatched. From germline, CDR1 is SGDLS and CDR2 YYNGEE. CDR3 size: 14 residues. The CDR3 sequence is CASSGGTSEETQYF. In nucleotides, the CDR3 is TGTGCCAGCAGCGGGGGGACTAGCGAGGAGACCCAGTACTTC.

V is TRBV10-1 and J is TRBJ2-1; 9 positions agree with TRBD1. With 8 bases clipped from V and 8 bases from J, the junction kept 16 bases outside the gene matches. CDR3 size: 16 residues. Germline V gives CDR1 WNHNN, CDR2 SYGVQD (reference sequence). CDR3 loop: CASHAVFGQGRDEQFF. In DNA, the CDR3 is TGCGCCAGCCACGCGGTATTCGGACAGGGGAGGGATGAGCAGTTCTTC.

The genes are TRBV7-8 and TRBJ2-1, with TRBD2 identical over 8 bases. Per germline, CDR1 SGHVS and CDR2 FQNEAQ. This CDR3 contains 15 residues. V shed 5 bases, J shed 8 bases, and the junction held 11 bases outside the gene matches. This chain's CDR3 is CASSPRAGGSDEQFF. The CDR3 coding sequence is TGTGCCAGCAGCCCCCGGGCGGGGGGCAGTGATGAGCAGTTCTTC.

This sequence joins TRBV19 and TRBJ2-2; 7 bases match TRBD1. J gave up 7 bases and V 6 bases, and 11 bases lay outside the gene matches. Germline CDR1 is LNHDA and CDR2 is SQIVND (reference sequence). There are 15 residues in the CDR3. The DNA for the CDR3 is TGTGCCAGTAGAACTCCGGGACAGATGGTCGGGGAGCTGTTTTTT. Its translation: CASRTPGQMVGELFF. The complete variable domain, with remaining parts taken from reference TRBV19 and TRBJ2-2, reads DGGITQSPKYLFRKEGQNVTLSCEQNLNHDAMYWYRQDPGQGLRLIYYSQIVNDFQKGDIAEGYSVSREKKESFPLTVTSAQKNPTAFYLCASRTPGQMVGELFFGEGSRLTVL.